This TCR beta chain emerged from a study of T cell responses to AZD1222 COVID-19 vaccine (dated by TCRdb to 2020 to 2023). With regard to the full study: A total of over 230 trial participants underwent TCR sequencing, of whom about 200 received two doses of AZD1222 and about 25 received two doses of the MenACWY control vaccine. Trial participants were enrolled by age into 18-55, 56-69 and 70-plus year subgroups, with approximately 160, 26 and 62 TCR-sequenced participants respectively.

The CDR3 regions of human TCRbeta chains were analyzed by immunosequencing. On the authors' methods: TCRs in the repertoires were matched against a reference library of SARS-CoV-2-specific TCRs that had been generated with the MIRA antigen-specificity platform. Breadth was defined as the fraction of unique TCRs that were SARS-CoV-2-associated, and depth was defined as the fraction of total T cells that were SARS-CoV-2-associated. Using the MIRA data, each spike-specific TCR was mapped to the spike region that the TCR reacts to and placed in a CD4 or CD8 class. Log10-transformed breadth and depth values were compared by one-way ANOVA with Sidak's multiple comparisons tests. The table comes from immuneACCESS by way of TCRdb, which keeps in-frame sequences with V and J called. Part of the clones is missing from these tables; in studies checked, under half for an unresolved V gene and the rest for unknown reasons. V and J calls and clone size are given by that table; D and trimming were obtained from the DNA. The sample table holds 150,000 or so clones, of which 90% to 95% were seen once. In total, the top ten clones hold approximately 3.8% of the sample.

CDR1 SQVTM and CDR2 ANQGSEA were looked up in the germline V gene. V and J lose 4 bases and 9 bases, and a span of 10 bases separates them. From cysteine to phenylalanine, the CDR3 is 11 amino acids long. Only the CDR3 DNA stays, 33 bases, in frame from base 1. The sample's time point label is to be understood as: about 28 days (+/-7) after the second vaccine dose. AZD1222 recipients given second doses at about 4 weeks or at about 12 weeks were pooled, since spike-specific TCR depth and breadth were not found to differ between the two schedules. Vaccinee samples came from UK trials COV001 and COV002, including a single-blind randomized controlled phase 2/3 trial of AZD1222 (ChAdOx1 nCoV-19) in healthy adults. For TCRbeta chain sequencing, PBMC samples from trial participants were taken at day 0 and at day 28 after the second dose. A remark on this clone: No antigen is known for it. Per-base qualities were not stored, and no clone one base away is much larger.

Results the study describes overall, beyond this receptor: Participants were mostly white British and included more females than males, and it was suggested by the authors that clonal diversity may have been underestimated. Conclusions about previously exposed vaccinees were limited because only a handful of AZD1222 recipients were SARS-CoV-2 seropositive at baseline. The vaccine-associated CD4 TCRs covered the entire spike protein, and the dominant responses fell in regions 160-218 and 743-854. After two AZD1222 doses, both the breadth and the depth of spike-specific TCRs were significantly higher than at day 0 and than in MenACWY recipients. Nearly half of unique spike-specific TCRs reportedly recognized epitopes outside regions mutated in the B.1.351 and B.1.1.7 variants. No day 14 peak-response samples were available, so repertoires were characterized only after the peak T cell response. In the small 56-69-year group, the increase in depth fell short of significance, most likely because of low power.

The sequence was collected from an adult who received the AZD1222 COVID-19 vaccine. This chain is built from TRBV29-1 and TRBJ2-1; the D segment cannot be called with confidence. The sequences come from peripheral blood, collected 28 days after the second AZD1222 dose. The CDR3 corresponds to CSVGQISEQFF. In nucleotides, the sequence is TGCAGCGTTGGGCAAATATCTGAGCAGTTCTTC.